Below, 10 T cell receptor beta chains from the same sample are listed, as sequenced in a study of tissue T cells after allogeneic stem cell transplantation (dated by TCRdb to the early 2020s). Libraries were built with the immunoSEQ multiplex PCR assay. TCRdb took this table from immuneACCESS and kept in-frame rearrangements with V and J called. Such tables lack part of the clones; where checked against another copy, unresolved V genes explain under half of the gap, and the rest is unexplained. This sample gives more than 9,000 clones in total; 70% of them show up just once. The top ten clones comprise around 14% of the sample. This specimen's time point label, interpreted: human tissue collected at research (rapid) autopsy. Specimen: tissue from the right colon, collected at autopsy. These receptors were taken from a woman aged 18-49 years with breast cancer.

This clone was counted between two and nine times. This chain joins TRBV18 and TRBJ2-2; D not certain. The CDR3 is 12 residues long. Trimming pared 3 bases from V and 7 bases from J, leaving 6 bases between. Germline V lookup: CDR1 KGHSH, CDR2 LQKENI. The CDR3 DNA is TGTGCCAGCTCACCCGACCGCGGGGAGCTGTTTTTT. The encoded protein is CASSPDRGELFF.

This clone appeared a few times. V usage is TRBV10-3 and J usage is TRBJ2-3, with D tentatively TRBD1 or TRBD2 (5 bases each). The V gene lost 0 bases and the J gene lost 2 bases, with 12 bases spanning the gap. The CDR3 has 16 amino acids. Per the germline V gene, CDR1 is ENHRY and CDR2 is SYGVKD. CDR3 sequence: CAISESPPGATDTQYF. CDR3 sequence (DNA): TGTGCCATCAGTGAGTCACCCCCCGGGGCCACAGATACGCAGTATTTT.

This sequence joins TRBV3-1 (or the pseudogene TRBV3-2) and TRBJ2-5, with TRBD2 matching over 11 bases. Trimming took 0 bases from V and 1 from J; bases not matched to a gene: 1. Per the germline V gene, CDR1 is LGHDT and CDR2 is YNNKEL (reference sequence). There are 16 residues in the CDR3. In DNA, the CDR3 is TGTGCCAGCAGCCAAGACCTAGCGGGGGGCCAAGAGACCCAGTACTTC. As protein: CASSQDLAGGQETQYF.

This clone has a handful of counts. The rearrangement uses TRBV12-5 and TRBJ2-7; TRBD2 matches 7 bases. The germline CDR1 and CDR2 sequences are LGHNT and FRNRAP. V lost 3 bases to trimming and J lost 4 bases; unmatched junction nucleotides: 18. This CDR3 contains 18 residues. The CDR3 loop is CASGFRSVGVAGEYEQYF. The CDR3 DNA reads TGTGCTAGTGGTTTTAGATCCGTCGGGGTGGCGGGAGAGTACGAGCAGTACTTC. The whole variable domain, remainder taken from reference TRBV12-5 and TRBJ2-7, is DARVTQTPRHKVTEMGQEVTMRCQPILGHNTVFWYRQTMMQGLELLAYFRNRAPLDDSGMPKDRFSAEMPDATLATLKIQPSEPRDSAVYFCASGFRSVGVAGEYEQYFGPGTRLTVT.

V and J are TRBV10-3 and TRBJ2-5; maybe TRBD1 (5 bases). V lost 0 bases, J lost 1 base, and 6 bases lay in between. The length of the CDR3 is 14 residues. Germline CDR1 ENHRY, CDR2 SYGVKD. The DNA for the CDR3 is TGTGCCATCAGTGAGTCAACAGGCCAAGAGACCCAGTACTTC. It is translated as CAISESTGQETQYF.

The chain recombines TRBV6-5 with TRBJ1-2, with D hard to call. Germline CDR1 reads MNHEY; CDR2 reads SVGAGI. V lost 4 bases, J lost 4 bases, and 10 bases lay in between. This CDR3 is built from 13 residues. CDR3 nucleotide sequence: TGTGCCAGCAGTTTGACATCGGGCTATGGCTACACCTTC. Its protein product is CASSLTSGYGYTF.

This chain joins TRBV5-1 and TRBJ1-2; 8 bases match TRBD1. CDR1 is SGHRS and CDR2 is YFSETQ in the germline V gene. This CDR3 is 14 amino acids long. V lost 4 bases, J lost 7 bases, and 9 bases stayed unmatched. The chain's CDR3 is CASSTDRAMSGYTF. In nucleotides, the CDR3 is TGCGCCAGCAGCACGGACAGGGCGATGAGTGGCTACACCTTC.

This clone has more than one count but fewer than ten. This chain connects TRBV11-3 to TRBJ2-7; 7 bases match TRBD1. Looked up from germline, CDR1 is SGHNT and CDR2 is YENEEA. This CDR3 is 13 amino acids long. V dropped 4 bases and J dropped 4; count of bases not matched to a gene: 4. CDR3 coding DNA: TGTGCCAGCAGCTACTCACAGGGGTACGAGCAGTACTTC. Translation: CASSYSQGYEQYF.

This clone was detected a few times. V usage is TRBV7-2 and J usage is TRBJ2-7, with TRBD2 identical over 15 bases. Germline trimming cut 5 bases from V and 5 bases from J; bases unmatched to any gene: 4. The V gene's germline CDR1 is SGHTA and CDR2 FQGNSA. The CDR3 loop spans 15 amino acids. CDR3 amino acids: CASSGLAGGPDEQYF. The CDR3 DNA sequence: TGTGCCAGCAGCGGACTAGCGGGAGGGCCAGACGAGCAGTACTTC.

The rearrangement links TRBV19 to TRBJ1-5, with a possible D match to TRBD1 (6 bases). The CDR3 totals 13 residues. CDR1 is LNHDA and CDR2 is SQIVND in the germline V gene (reference sequence). The ends were cut back, 10 bases at V and 0 bases at J, with 10 bases in the middle. CDR3 sequence (DNA): TGTGCCACGAGGGACAATAGCAATCAGCCCCAGCATTTT. It encodes CATRDNSNQPQHF. Full variable domain (missing parts from reference TRBV19 and TRBJ1-5): DGGITQSPKYLFRKEGQNVTLSCEQNLNHDAMYWYRQDPGQGLRLIYYSQIVNDFQKGDIAEGYSVSREKKESFPLTVTSAQKNPTAFYLCATRDNSNQPQHFGDGTRLSIL.